A selection of T cell receptor beta chains follows, all from one sample in a study of T cells in Graves' hyperthyroidism and ophthalmopathy. TCRdb passed the multiplex PCR reads through MiXCR, listing each CDR3 protein once. The repertoire holds about 300,000 distinct CDR3 sequences, with less than 20% as singletons. Sequencing was done on a sample of blood. These receptors came from a man aged 50 to 60 with Graves' ophthalmopathy. Both conserved end residues are part of each CDR3. The order of the fields is D gene, clone size, J gene, V gene, CDR3 DNA, CDR3 protein. D genes are given only for firm matches. Rows may omit the clone size; those that give it use once, few, many or a size class.

d_gene: NA; abundance: NA; j_gene: TRBJ1-3; v_gene: TRBV20-1; CDR3nt: TGCAGTGCTAGAGGGGTTAAGGGTTCCTCTGGAAACACCATATATTTT; CDR3aa: CSARGVKGSSGNTIYF
d_gene: NA; abundance: many; j_gene: TRBJ2-3; v_gene: TRBV5-1; CDR3nt: TGCGCCAGCAGCTTGGCCATGTCGGGTCTAGGGGATACGCAGTATTTT; CDR3aa: CASSLAMSGLGDTQYF
d_gene: NA; abundance: few; j_gene: TRBJ2-6; v_gene: TRBV5-5; CDR3nt: TGTGCCAGCAGCTTAAGGGTGTCTGGGGCCAACGTCCTGACTTTC; CDR3aa: CASSLRVSGANVLTF
d_gene: NA; abundance: NA; j_gene: TRBJ2-2; v_gene: TRBV14; CDR3nt: TGTGCCAGCAGCCAACATCAGGGCGTTGAGCTGTTTTTT; CDR3aa: CASSQHQGVELFF
d_gene: NA; abundance: few; j_gene: TRBJ2-4; v_gene: TRBV6-5; CDR3nt: TGTGCCAGCAGTTCCTTTACAGGGTCGTACATTCAGTACTTC; CDR3aa: CASSSFTGSYIQYF
d_gene: NA; abundance: many; j_gene: TRBJ1-2; v_gene: TRBV6-5; CDR3nt: TGTGCCAGCAGTTACTCGGGGATTAACTATGGCTACACCTTC; CDR3aa: CASSYSGINYGYTF
d_gene: NA; abundance: NA; j_gene: TRBJ2-3; v_gene: TRBV28; CDR3nt: TGTGCCAGCAGTTTTGGGGAAGGGCATACGCAGTATTTT; CDR3aa: CASSFGEGHTQYF
d_gene: NA; abundance: many; j_gene: TRBJ2-1; v_gene: TRBV28; CDR3nt: TGTGCCAGCAGGCCCAGGGTGGGGATGCAGTACAATGAGCAGTTCTTC; CDR3aa: CASRPRVGMQYNEQFF
d_gene: NA; abundance: NA; j_gene: TRBJ1-2; v_gene: TRBV5-1; CDR3nt: TGCGCCAGCAGCGGCCAGGGTCTCGATGGCTACACCTTC; CDR3aa: CASSGQGLDGYTF
d_gene: NA; abundance: NA; j_gene: TRBJ1-5; v_gene: TRBV20-1; CDR3nt: TGCAGTGCTAGAGGTACAGGAGCGGCTCCCAATCAGCCCCAGCATTTT; CDR3aa: CSARGTGAAPNQPQHF
d_gene: NA; abundance: few; j_gene: TRBJ2-5; v_gene: TRBV28; CDR3nt: TGTGCCAGCAGTCCCCCGTTGGGTATAGGAGAGACCCAGTACTTC; CDR3aa: CASSPPLGIGETQYF
d_gene: NA; abundance: few; j_gene: TRBJ2-3; v_gene: TRBV24-1; CDR3nt: TGTGCCACCAACGCTTCTCGGGAAGATACGCAGTATTTT; CDR3aa: CATNASREDTQYF
d_gene: TRBD1; abundance: few; j_gene: TRBJ2-3; v_gene: TRBV27; CDR3nt: TGTGCCAGCAGTTCGCTTCCGGGACAGGGACAATATACGCAGTATTTT; CDR3aa: CASSSLPGQGQYTQYF
d_gene: NA; abundance: many; j_gene: TRBJ2-1; v_gene: TRBV6-1; CDR3nt: TGTGCCAGCAGTGAAGTCGCCAGCAATGAGCAGTTCTTC; CDR3aa: CASSEVASNEQFF
d_gene: NA; abundance: many; j_gene: TRBJ1-5; v_gene: TRBV28; CDR3nt: TGTGCCAGCAGGATAGCCCTTAGCAATCAGCCCCAGCATTTT; CDR3aa: CASRIALSNQPQHF
d_gene: NA; abundance: many; j_gene: TRBJ2-7; v_gene: TRBV2; CDR3nt: TGTGCCAGCAGTGACGTTCAGCCGTGGGAGCAGTACTTC; CDR3aa: CASSDVQPWEQYF
d_gene: NA; abundance: NA; j_gene: TRBJ1-2; v_gene: TRBV5-1; CDR3nt: TGCGCCAGCAGCTTGGATCTCGGCGCGGCTTCCACCTTC; CDR3aa: CASSLDLGAASTF
d_gene: NA; abundance: NA; j_gene: TRBJ1-5; v_gene: TRBV6-1; CDR3nt: TGTGCCAGCAGTAAGACAGGAGGCCTGGGCAATCAGCCCCAGCATTTT; CDR3aa: CASSKTGGLGNQPQHF